This TCR beta chain appears in the sequencing data of a study of CD8 T cells in Susac syndrome. After extraction with the RNeasy kit, roughly 0.45 to 1 ug of the RNA was reverse transcribed using random hexamers. The method of amplification for TCR beta CDR3 was immunoSEQ multiplex PCR, covering 54 Vbeta and 13 Jbeta. TCRdb reprocessed the immunoSEQ multiplex PCR reads with MiXCR, giving one entry per CDR3 protein. The table has some 120,000 distinct CDR3 sequences, approximately 94% seen once; the top ten hold more than 0.09%. Trimming pared 8 bases from V and 0 bases from J, leaving 13 bases between. The germline V gene has CDR1 DFQATT and CDR2 SNEGSKA (reference sequence). This CDR3 region has 13 residues.

Source material: CD4+ T cells from PBMCs. The chain employs TRBV20-1 and TRBJ1-1; perhaps TRBD1 as D (6 bases). The source of this sequence is a human donor in good health. The CDR3 DNA reads TGCAGTCCCAGGGGAGGGGTGAACACTGAAGCTTTCTTT. It is translated as CSPRGGVNTEAFF.